The 10 T cell receptor beta chains below all came from one sample that was sequenced in a study of blood T cells in healthy people across ages. Sample-barcoded 5' priming and a J-beta primer mix drove a second PCR of about 6 to 11 cycles. MiXCR was run by TCRdb on the 5' RACE reads, yielding one entry per CDR3 protein. The sample has about 1.4 million distinct CDR3 sequences; roughly 59% are singletons. Sequencing used blood. The receptor set was obtained from a man aged 18 to 30 in good health.

The chain employs TRBV5-1 and TRBJ2-1; 8 bases line up with TRBD2. The tail of the sequence fits TRBJ2-7 better, so the J call may be wrong. Germline V gene data show CDR1 as SGHRS and CDR2 as YFSETQ. This CDR3 is built from 15 residues. The DNA for the CDR3 is TGCGCCAGCAGCTACACTAGCGGAACCTACAATGAGCAGTACTTC. This gives the protein CASSYTSGTYNEQYF.

This chain connects TRBV11-2 to TRBJ2-7, with 11 bases aligning to TRBD2. The ends lost 5 bases at V and 2 bases at J; junction bases unmatched: 11. This CDR3 is built from 17 residues. Germline CDR1 is SGHAT and CDR2 is FQNNGV. The CDR3 sequence: CASSALAGAPLTYEQYF. CDR3 in DNA: TGTGCCAGCAGCGCACTAGCGGGGGCGCCCCTTACCTACGAGCAGTACTTC.

The chain recombines TRBV4-1 with TRBJ1-2; D possibly corresponds to TRBD1 (6 bases). The CDR3 is made up of 16 amino acids. With 6 bases removed from V and 2 bases from J, the gap between germline ends came to 19 bases. Germline CDR1 reads MGHRA; CDR2 reads YSYEKL. The CDR3 region is CASSPSWGAGNYGYTF. CDR3 nucleotides: TGCGCCAGCAGTCCGTCCTGGGGGGCAGGGAACTATGGCTACACCTTC.

This clonotype was counted between two and nine times. The chain is built from TRBV4-3 and TRBJ1-6; the match to TRBD1 covers 7 bases. Germline CDR1 is LGHNA and CDR2 is YSLEER. The trim removed 5 bases at V and 11 bases at J, leaving 9 bases unmatched. This CDR3 has 14 residues. Here the CDR3 DNA reads TGCGCCAGCAGCACCCGACAGGGTTATCCACCCCTCCACTTT. It encodes CASSTRQGYPPLHF.

This clonotype was seen a handful of times. CDR3 region: CASSQASGYAYEQYF. The CDR3 bases are TGCGCCAGCAGCCAAGCTAGCGGTTATGCCTACGAGCAGTACTTC. The chain employs TRBV4-3 and TRBJ2-5; 7 nucleotides match TRBD2. The end of the DNA fits TRBJ2-7 better, so the J call may be wrong. The CDR3 spans 15 residues. Germline-derived CDR1 and CDR2 are LGHNA and YSLEER.

This chain connects TRBV7-2 to TRBJ2-2; weak D call: TRBD1 (6 bases). The CDR3 has 17 residues. Germline V gene lookup returns CDR1 SGHTA and CDR2 FQGNSA. With 1 base removed from V and 8 bases from J, the gap between germline ends came to 20 bases. This CDR3 reads CASSLVWDTFVRGELFF. DNA for the CDR3: TGTGCCAGCAGCTTAGTTTGGGACACCTTCGTGAGAGGGGAGCTGTTTTTT.

This chain connects TRBV5-1 to TRBJ2-7; TRBD2 matches 7 bases. Germline-derived CDR1 and CDR2 are SGHRS and YFSETQ. J gave up 2 bases and V 3 bases, and 5 bases lay outside the gene matches. There are 14 residues in the CDR3. The CDR3 sequence: CASSYLAETYEQYF. The CDR3 DNA reads as TGCGCCAGCAGCTATCTAGCGGAGACCTACGAGCAGTACTTC.

The CDR3 DNA follows: TGTGCCAGCAGCTTCTCGGGGGGGGCAACGAGACAGACCCAGTACTTC. As protein: CASSFSGGATRQTQYF. This chain joins TRBV7-9 and TRBJ2-5; 8 bases fit TRBD2. The CDR3 has 16 residues. V was clipped by 3 bases and J by 6 bases; unmatched bases: 12. CDR1 is SEHNR, CDR2 FQNEAQ, per germline (reference sequence). Based on the CDR3 plus reference TRBV7-9 and TRBJ2-5, the full variable domain is DTGVSQNPRHKITKRGQNVTFRCDPISEHNRLYWYRQTLGQGPEFLTYFQNEAQLEKSRLLSDRFSAERPKGSFSTLEIQRTEQGDSAMYLCASSFSGGATRQTQYFGPGTRLLVL.

CDR3 bases: TGCGCCAGCAGTCGAGACTCACCCCTTACACGGGTGAAAGGGGGCTACACCTTC. Residues: CASSRDSPLTRVKGGYTF. The V and J genes are TRBV5-1 and TRBJ1-2; D gene uncertain. Germline V lookup: CDR1 SGHRS, CDR2 YFSETQ. The CDR3 has 18 amino acids. V was pared by 5 bases and J by 8 bases, with 31 bases between.

V usage is TRBV20-1 and J usage is TRBJ1-5; 8 bases fit TRBD1. Germline V gives CDR1 DFQATT, CDR2 SNEGSKA (reference sequence). This CDR3 is built from 15 residues. The junction had 11 bases not matched to a gene; V was cut back by 4 bases and J by 6 bases. For the CDR3, the DNA is TGCAGTGCTACTTTATACAGGGGGGGTAGTCAGCCCCAGCATTTT. Its protein product is CSATLYRGGSQPQHF.